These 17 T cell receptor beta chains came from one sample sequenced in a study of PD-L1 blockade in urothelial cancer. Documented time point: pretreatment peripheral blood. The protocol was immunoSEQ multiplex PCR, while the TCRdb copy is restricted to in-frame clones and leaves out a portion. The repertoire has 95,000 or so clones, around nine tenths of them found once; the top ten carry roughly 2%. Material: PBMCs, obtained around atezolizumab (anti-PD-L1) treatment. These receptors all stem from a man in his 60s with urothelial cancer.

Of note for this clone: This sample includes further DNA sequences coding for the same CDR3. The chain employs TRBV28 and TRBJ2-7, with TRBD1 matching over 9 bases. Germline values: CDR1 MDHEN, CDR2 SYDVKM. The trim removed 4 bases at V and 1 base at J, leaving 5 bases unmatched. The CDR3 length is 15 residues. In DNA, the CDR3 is TGTGCCAGCAGTTCCCCCGGGACAGGGTCCTACGAGCAGTACTTC. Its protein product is CASSSPGTGSYEQYF. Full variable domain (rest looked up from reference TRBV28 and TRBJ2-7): DVKVTQSSRYLVKRTGEKVFLECVQDMDHENMFWYRQDPGLGLRLIYFSYDVKMKEKGDIPEGYSVSREKKERFSLILESASTNQTSMYLCASSSPGTGSYEQYFGPGTRLTVT.

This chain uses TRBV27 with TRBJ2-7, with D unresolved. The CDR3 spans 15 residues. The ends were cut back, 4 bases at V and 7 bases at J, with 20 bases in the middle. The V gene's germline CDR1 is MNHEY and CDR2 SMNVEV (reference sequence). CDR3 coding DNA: TGTGCCAGCAGTTCCCTCCCTGACGCTACGGGTGAGCAGTACTTC. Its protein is CASSSLPDATGEQYF.

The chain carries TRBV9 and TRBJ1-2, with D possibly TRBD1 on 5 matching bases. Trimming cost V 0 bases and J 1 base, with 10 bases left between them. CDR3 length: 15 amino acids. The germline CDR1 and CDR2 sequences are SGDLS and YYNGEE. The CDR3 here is CASSVGGRVNYGYTF. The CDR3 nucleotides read TGTGCCAGCAGCGTAGGTGGCAGGGTTAACTATGGCTACACCTTC.

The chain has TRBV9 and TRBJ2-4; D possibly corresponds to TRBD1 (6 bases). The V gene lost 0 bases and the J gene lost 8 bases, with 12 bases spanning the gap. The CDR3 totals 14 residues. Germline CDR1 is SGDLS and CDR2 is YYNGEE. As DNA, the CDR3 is TGTGCCAGCAGCGTAGCAGGGGTGGGAGACATTCAGTACTTC. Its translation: CASSVAGVGDIQYF.

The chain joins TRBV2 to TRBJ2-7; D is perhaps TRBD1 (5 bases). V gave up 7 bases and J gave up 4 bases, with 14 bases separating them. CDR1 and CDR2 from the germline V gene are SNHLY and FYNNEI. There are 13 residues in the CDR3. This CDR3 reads CASTRAADYEQYF. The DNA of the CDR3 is TGTGCCAGCACCAGGGCGGCCGATTACGAGCAGTACTTC. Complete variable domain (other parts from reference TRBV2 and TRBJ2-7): EPEVTQTPSHQVTQMGQEVILRCVPISNHLYFYWYRQILGQKVEFLVSFYNNEISEKSEIFDDQFSVERPDGSNFTLKIRSTKLEDSAMYFCASTRAADYEQYFGPGTRLTVT.

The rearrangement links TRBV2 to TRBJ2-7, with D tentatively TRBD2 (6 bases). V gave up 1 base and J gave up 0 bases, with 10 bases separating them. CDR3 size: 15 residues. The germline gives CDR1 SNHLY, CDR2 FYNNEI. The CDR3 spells CASSEGGLSSYEQYF. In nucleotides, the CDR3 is TGTGCCAGCAGTGAAGGGGGACTGAGCTCCTACGAGCAGTACTTC.

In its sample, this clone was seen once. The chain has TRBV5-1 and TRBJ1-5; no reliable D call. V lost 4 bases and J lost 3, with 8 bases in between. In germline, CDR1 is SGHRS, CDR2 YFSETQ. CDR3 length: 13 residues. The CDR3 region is CASSLEFNQPQHF. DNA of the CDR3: TGCGCCAGCAGCCTAGAATTCAATCAGCCCCAGCATTTT.

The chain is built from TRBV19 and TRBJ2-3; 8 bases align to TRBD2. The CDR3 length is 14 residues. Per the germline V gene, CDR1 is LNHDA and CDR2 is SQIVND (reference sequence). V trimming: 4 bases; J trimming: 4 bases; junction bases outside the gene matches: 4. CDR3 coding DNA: TGTGCCAGTAGTAGTTCGGGAGGGGCAGATACGCAGTATTTT. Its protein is CASSSSGGADTQYF.

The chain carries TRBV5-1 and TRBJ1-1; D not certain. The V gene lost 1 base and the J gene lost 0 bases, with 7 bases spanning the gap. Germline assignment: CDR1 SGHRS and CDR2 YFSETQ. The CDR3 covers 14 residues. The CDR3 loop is CASSLIQMNTEAFF. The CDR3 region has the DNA TGCGCCAGCAGCTTGATTCAGATGAACACTGAAGCTTTCTTT.

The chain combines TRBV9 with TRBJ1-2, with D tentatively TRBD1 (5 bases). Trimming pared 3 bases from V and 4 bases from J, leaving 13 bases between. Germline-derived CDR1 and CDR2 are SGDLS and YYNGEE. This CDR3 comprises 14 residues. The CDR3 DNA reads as TGTGCCAGCAGCGAGGGGTCCCGACCCTATGGCTACACCTTC. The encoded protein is CASSEGSRPYGYTF.

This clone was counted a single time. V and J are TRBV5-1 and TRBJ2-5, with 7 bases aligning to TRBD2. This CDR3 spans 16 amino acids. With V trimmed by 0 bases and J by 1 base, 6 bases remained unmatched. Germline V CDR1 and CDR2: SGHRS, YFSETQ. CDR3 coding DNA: TGCGCCAGCAGCTTGGGGGCCGGGGGGATCCAAGAGACCCAGTACTTC. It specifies CASSLGAGGIQETQYF.

CDR3 loop: CASSLPRGGRDTGELFF. CDR3 nucleotide sequence: TGTGCCAGCAGCTTACCTCGCGGCGGGAGGGACACCGGGGAGCTGTTTTTT. The gene calls are TRBV5-4 and TRBJ2-2, with 9 nucleotides matching TRBD2. The CDR3 loop spans 17 amino acids. The J segment lost 3 bases and the V segment lost 2 bases, leaving 8 bases of the junction unmatched. CDR1 is SGHNT and CDR2 is YYREEE in the germline V gene (reference sequence).

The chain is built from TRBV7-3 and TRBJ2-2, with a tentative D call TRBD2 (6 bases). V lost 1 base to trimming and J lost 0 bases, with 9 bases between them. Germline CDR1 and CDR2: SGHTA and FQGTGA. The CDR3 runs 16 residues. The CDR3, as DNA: TGTGCCAGCAGCTTAAATAGCGGCTCGAACACCGGGGAGCTGTTTTTT. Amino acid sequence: CASSLNSGSNTGELFF.

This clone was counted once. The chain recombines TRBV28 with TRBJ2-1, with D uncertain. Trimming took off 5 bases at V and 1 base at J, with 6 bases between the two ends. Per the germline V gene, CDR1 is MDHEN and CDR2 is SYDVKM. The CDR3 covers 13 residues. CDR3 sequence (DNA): TGTGCCAGCAGTCCCCTATCCTACAATGAGCAGTTCTTC. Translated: CASSPLSYNEQFF.

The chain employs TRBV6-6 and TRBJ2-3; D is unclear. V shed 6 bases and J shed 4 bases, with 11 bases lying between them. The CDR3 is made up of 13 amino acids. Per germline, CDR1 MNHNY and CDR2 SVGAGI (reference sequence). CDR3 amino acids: CASRLTSPDTQYF. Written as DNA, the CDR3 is TGTGCCAGCAGACTCACTTCTCCAGATACGCAGTATTTT.

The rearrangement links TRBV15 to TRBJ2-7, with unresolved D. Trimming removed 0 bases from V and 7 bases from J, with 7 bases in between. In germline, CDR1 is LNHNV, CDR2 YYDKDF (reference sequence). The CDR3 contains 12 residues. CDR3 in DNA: TGTGCCACCAGCAGAGATGGGCAGGAGCAGTACTTC. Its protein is CATSRDGQEQYF.

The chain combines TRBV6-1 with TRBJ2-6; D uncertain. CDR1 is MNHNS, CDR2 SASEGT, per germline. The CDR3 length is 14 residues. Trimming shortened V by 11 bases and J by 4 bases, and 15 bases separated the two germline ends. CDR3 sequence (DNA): TGTGCCGCCTTCGTCGCGTCGGGGGCCAACGTCCTGACTTTC. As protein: CAAFVASGANVLTF.